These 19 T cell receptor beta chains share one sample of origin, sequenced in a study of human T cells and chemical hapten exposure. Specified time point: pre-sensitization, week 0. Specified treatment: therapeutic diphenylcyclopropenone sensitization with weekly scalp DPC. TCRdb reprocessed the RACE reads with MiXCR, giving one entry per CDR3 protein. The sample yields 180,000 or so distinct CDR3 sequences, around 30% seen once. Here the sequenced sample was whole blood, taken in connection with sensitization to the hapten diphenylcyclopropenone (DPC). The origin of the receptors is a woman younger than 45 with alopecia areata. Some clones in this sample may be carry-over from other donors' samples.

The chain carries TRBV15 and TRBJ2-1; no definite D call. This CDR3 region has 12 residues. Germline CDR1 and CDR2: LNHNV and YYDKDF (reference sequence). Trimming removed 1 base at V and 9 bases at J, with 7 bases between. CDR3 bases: TGTGCCACCAGCAGAGTCTACGGTGAGCAGTTCTTC. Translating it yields CATSRVYGEQFF.

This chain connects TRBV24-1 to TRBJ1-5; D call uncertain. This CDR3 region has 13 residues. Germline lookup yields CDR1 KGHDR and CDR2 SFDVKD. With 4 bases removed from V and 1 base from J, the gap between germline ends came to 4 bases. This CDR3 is CATSEMSNQPQHF. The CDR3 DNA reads TGTGCCACCAGTGAAATGAGCAATCAGCCCCAGCATTTT.

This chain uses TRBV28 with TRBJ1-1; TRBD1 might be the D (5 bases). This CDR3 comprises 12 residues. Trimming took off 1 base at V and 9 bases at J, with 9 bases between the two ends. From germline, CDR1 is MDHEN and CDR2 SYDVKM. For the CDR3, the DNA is TGTGCCAGCAGTTTATCAGGGAGTAAAGCTTTCTTT. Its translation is CASSLSGSKAFF. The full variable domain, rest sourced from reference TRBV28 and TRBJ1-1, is DVKVTQSSRYLVKRTGEKVFLECVQDMDHENMFWYRQDPGLGLRLIYFSYDVKMKEKGDIPEGYSVSREKKERFSLILESASTNQTSMYLCASSLSGSKAFFGQGTRLTVV.

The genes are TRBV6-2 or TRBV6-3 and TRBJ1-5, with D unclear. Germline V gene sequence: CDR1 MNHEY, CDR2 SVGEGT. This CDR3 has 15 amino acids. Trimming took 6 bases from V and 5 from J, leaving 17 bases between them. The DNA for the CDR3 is TGTGCCAGCAGCGATTCTGGACTGTATTATCAGCCCCAGCATTTT. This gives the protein CASSDSGLYYQPQHF.

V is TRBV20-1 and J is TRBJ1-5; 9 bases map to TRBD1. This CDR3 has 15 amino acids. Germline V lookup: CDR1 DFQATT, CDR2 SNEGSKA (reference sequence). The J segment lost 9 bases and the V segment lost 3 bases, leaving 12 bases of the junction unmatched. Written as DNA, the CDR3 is TGCAGTGCTAGCCACCCGGGACAGGGAGGGCGGCCCCAGCATTTT. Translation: CSASHPGQGGRPQHF.

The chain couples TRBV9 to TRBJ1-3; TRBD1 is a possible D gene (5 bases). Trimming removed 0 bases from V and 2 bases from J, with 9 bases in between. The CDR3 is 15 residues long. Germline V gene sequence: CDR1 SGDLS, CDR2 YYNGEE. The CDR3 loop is CASSVGGGPGNTIYF. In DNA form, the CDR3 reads TGTGCCAGCAGCGTAGGGGGGGGTCCTGGAAACACCATATATTTT.

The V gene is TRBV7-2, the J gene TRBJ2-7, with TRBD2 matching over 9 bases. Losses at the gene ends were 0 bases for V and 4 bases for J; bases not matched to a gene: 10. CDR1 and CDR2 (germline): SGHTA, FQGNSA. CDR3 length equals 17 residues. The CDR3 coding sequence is TGTGCCAGCAGCTTAGCGGCTAGCGGGGTTTTGAGTTACGAGCAGTACTTC. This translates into CASSLAASGVLSYEQYF.

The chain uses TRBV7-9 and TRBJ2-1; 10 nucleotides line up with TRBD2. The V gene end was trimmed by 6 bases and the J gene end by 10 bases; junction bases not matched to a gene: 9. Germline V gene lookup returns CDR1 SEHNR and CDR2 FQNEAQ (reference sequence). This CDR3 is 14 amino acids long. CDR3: CASSWVAGGQEQFF. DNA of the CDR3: TGTGCCAGCAGTTGGGTAGCGGGAGGACAGGAGCAGTTCTTC.

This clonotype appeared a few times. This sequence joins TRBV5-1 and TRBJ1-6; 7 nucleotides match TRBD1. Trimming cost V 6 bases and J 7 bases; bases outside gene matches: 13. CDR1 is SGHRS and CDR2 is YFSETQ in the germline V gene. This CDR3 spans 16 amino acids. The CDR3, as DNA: TGCGCCAGCACGCTAACAGGGGTAGTCGGCAATTCACCCCTCCACTTT. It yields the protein CASTLTGVVGNSPLHF.

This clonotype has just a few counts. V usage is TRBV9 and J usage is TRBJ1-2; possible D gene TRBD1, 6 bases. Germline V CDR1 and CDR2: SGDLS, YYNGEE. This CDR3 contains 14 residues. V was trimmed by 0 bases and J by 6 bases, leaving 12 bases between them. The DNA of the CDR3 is TGTGCCAGCAGCGTAGTCACAGGGATGGATGGCTACACCTTC. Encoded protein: CASSVVTGMDGYTF.

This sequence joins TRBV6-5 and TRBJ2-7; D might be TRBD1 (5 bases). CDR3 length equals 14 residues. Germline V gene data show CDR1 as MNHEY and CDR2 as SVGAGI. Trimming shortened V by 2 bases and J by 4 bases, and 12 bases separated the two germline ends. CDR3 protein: CASSYARQGYEQYF. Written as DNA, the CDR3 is TGTGCCAGCAGTTACGCTCGTCAGGGATACGAGCAGTACTTC.

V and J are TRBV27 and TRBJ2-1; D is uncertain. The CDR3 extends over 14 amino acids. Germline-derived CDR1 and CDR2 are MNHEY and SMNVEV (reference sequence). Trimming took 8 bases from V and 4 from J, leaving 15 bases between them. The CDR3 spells CASRPLIDYNEQFF. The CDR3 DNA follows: TGTGCCAGCCGTCCTTTGATTGATTACAATGAGCAGTTCTTC.

The CDR3 DNA sequence: TGTGCCAGCAGCCATACAGCTGAAGCTTTCTTT. The encoded protein is CASSHTAEAFF. The V call is TRBV3-1, the J call TRBJ1-1; D is unresolved. Deletions cut 3 bases from V and 6 bases from J, with 5 bases between. This CDR3 comprises 11 residues. CDR1 and CDR2 (germline): LGHDT, YNNKEL (reference sequence).

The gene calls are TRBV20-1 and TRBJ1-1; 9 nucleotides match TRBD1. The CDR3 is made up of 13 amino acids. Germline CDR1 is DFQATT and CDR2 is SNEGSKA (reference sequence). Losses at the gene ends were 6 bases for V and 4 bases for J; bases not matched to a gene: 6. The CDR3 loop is CSAPGQGVTEAFF. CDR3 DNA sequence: TGCAGTGCCCCGGGACAGGGCGTCACTGAAGCTTTCTTT.

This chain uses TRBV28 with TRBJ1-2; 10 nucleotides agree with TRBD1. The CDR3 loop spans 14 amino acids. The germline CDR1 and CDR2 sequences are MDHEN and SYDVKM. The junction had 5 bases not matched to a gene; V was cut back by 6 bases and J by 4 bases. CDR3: CASSPGQGTYGYTF. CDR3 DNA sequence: TGTGCCAGCAGCCCGGGACAGGGGACCTATGGCTACACCTTC.

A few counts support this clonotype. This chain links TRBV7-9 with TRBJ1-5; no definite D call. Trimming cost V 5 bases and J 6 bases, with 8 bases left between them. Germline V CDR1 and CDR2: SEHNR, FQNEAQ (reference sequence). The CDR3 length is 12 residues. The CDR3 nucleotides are TGTGCCAGCAGCAGGTCAGGTCAGCCCCAGCATTTT. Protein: CASSRSGQPQHF.

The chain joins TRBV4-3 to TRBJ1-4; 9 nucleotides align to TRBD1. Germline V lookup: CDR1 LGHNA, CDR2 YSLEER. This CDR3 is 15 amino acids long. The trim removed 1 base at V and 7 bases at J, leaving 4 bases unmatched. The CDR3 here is CASSQATGGIEKLFF. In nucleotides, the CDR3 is TGCGCCAGCAGCCAAGCAACAGGGGGCATTGAAAAACTGTTTTTT.

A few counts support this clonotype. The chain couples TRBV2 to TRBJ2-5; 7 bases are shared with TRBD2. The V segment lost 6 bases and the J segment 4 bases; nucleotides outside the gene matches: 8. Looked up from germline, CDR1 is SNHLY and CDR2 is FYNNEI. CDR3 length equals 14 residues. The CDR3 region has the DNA TGTGCCAGCAGGGATCAGGGAGGGCGAGAGACCCAGTACTTC. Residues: CASRDQGGRETQYF.

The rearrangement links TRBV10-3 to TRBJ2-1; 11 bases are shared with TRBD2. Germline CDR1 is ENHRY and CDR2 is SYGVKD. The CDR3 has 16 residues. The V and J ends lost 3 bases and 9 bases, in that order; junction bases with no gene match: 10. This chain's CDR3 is CAISDRLAGGYGEQFF. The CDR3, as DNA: TGTGCCATCAGTGATCGGCTAGCGGGAGGTTATGGTGAGCAGTTCTTC.